Following are 24 T cell receptor beta chains from one sample sequenced in a study of graft-versus-host responses after intestinal transplantation. Plated together were some 200,000 CFSE-labeled responder cells and some 200,000 irradiated, violet-dye-labeled stimulator cells. Assay used: immunoSEQ multiplex PCR; TCRdb lists only in-frame clones, some missing. Of about 22,000 clones in the sample, around 41% were seen once. Sequencing was performed on alloreactive CD8+ T cells from a mixed lymphocyte reaction culture, taken before intestinal transplant. Subset meaning: CFSE-low proliferating T cells sorted from roughly six-day pre-transplant mixed lymphocyte reaction (GvH or HvG direction). The receptor source for this set is a human patient who received an intestinal transplant.

V gene TRBV5-1 combines with J gene TRBJ2-1; tentative D call: TRBD2 (5 bases). The CDR3 has 15 residues. V lost 3 bases, J lost 2 bases, and 12 bases lay in between. CDR1 and CDR2 (germline): SGHRS, YFSETQ. The CDR3 region has the DNA TGCGCCAGCAGCTCCGGACTGCTAGCCTACAATGAGCAGTTCTTC. Its translation is CASSSGLLAYNEQFF.

The rearrangement uses TRBV27 and TRBJ2-1; 9 nucleotides align to TRBD1. The germline CDR1 and CDR2 sequences are MNHEY and SMNVEV (reference sequence). The CDR3 is 15 amino acids. Trimming removed 2 bases from V and 3 bases from J; junction bases left unmatched: 2. CDR3 protein: CASSLQGQGYNEQFF. The CDR3 DNA reads as TGTGCCAGCAGTTTACAGGGACAGGGCTACAATGAGCAGTTCTTC.

There are a few counts of this clone. V gene TRBV5-1 combines with J gene TRBJ2-2; 8 bases are a match to TRBD1. From germline, CDR1 is SGHRS and CDR2 YFSETQ. The CDR3 has 15 residues. J was trimmed by 7 bases and V by 2 bases; bases with no gene match: 7. The CDR3 reads CASSFGQGMGGELFF. The DNA for the CDR3 is TGCGCCAGCAGCTTCGGACAGGGAATGGGCGGGGAGCTGTTTTTT.

This clone occurred a few times. This sequence joins TRBV5-1 and TRBJ1-2, with 7 bases fitting TRBD1. Germline V gives CDR1 SGHRS, CDR2 YFSETQ. This CDR3 spans 17 amino acids. V shed 3 bases and J 4 bases; nucleotides not matched to a gene: 15. The CDR3 loop reads CASSYGTEEGLFYGYTF. For the CDR3, the DNA is TGCGCCAGCAGCTACGGGACAGAGGAGGGCCTCTTCTATGGCTACACCTTC.

This clone occurred a few times. The DNA for the CDR3 is TGTGCCAGCTCACCTACAGGGGGCCCCGGTGGTGAGCAGTTCTTC. Its protein is CASSPTGGPGGEQFF. V gene TRBV18 combines with J gene TRBJ2-1; 9 bases match TRBD1. J was trimmed by 9 bases and V by 3 bases; bases with no gene match: 9. The CDR3 sequence is 15 residues long. The germline CDR1 and CDR2 sequences are KGHSH and LQKENI.

The chain links TRBV18 to TRBJ2-3, with D perhaps given as TRBD1 or TRBD2 (6 bases each). CDR3 length: 14 amino acids. The germline CDR1 and CDR2 sequences are KGHSH and LQKENI. Trimming cost V 6 bases and J 5 bases, with 15 bases left between them. The CDR3 DNA reads as TGTGCCAGCTCCCTCTACGGGGGCTTAGATACGCAGTATTTT. This translates into CASSLYGGLDTQYF.

The table lists this clone with a count of one. The chain carries TRBV15 and TRBJ1-1; D gene ambiguous. From germline, CDR1 is LNHNV and CDR2 YYDKDF (reference sequence). Between the trimmed V and J ends, which lost 0 bases and 1 base, there was a span of 9 bases. This CDR3 has 15 residues. The CDR3 DNA reads TGTGCCACCAGCAGAGATAAGGGCACGAACACTGAAGCTTTCTTT. Its protein is CATSRDKGTNTEAFF.

V usage is TRBV7-9 and J usage is TRBJ2-1; no clear D gene. CDR1 is SEHNR, CDR2 FQNEAQ, per germline (reference sequence). The V end lost 1 base, the J end lost 0 bases, and 10 bases lay between the germline ends. This CDR3 spans 16 amino acids. The CDR3 region is CASSLVAVSSYNEQFF. In DNA form, the CDR3 reads TGTGCCAGCAGCTTAGTAGCTGTGAGCTCCTACAATGAGCAGTTCTTC.

The rearrangement uses TRBV2 and TRBJ1-2; D gene uncertain. CDR3 length equals 11 residues. CDR1 and CDR2 (germline): SNHLY, FYNNEI. V was shortened by 4 bases and J by 9 bases, with 9 bases between the two germline ends. Written as DNA, the CDR3 is TGTGCCAGCAGTGGCTGGATCAGCTACACCTTC. Translation gives CASSGWISYTF.

V and J are TRBV28 and TRBJ2-7; D uncertain. V lost 2 bases to trimming and J lost 11 bases, with 16 bases between them. Looked up from germline, CDR1 is MDHEN and CDR2 is SYDVKM. There are 13 residues in the CDR3. The CDR3 sequence: CASSLEWDSLKYF. CDR3 DNA sequence: TGTGCCAGCAGTTTAGAATGGGATAGCTTAAAGTACTTC. The whole variable domain, remainder taken from reference TRBV28 and TRBJ2-7, is DVKVTQSSRYLVKRTGEKVFLECVQDMDHENMFWYRQDPGLGLRLIYFSYDVKMKEKGDIPEGYSVSREKKERFSLILESASTNQTSMYLCASSLEWDSLKYFGPGTRLTVT.

This chain links TRBV7-6 with TRBJ1-1, with D possibly being TRBD1 (6 bases). Germline V lookup: CDR1 SGHVS, CDR2 FNYEAQ. The CDR3 has 13 amino acids. Trimming left V 0 bases short and J 8 bases short, with 10 bases between. The DNA of the CDR3 is TGTGCCAGCAGCTTAGCGGGGACATCAGAAGCTTTCTTT. The encoded protein is CASSLAGTSEAFF.

The genes are TRBV19 and TRBJ1-1; D gene unclear. Trimming removed 5 bases from V and 3 bases from J, with 13 bases in between. The CDR3 totals 14 residues. Germline V gene lookup returns CDR1 LNHDA and CDR2 SQIVND (reference sequence). CDR3 in DNA: TGTGCCAGTAGTGTTGACCTCAGCTACACTGAAGCTTTCTTT. Its protein is CASSVDLSYTEAFF.

This clone was seen a few times. The J gene is TRBJ1-5, the V gene TRBV30, with unresolved D. V was pared by 1 base and J by 5 bases, with 9 bases between. The CDR3 contains 13 residues. Per the germline V gene, CDR1 is GTSNPN and CDR2 is SVGIG (reference sequence). Here the CDR3 DNA reads TGTGCCTGGAGTGCTGGGCCCGATCAGCCCCAGCATTTT. Translation gives CAWSAGPDQPQHF. Complete variable domain (other parts from reference TRBV30 and TRBJ1-5): SQTIHQWPATLVQPVGSPLSLECTVEGTSNPNLYWYRQAAGRGLQLLFYSVGIGQISSEVPQNLSASRPQDRQFILSSKKLLLSDSGFYLCAWSAGPDQPQHFGDGTRLSIL.

A few counts support this clone. The chain uses TRBV5-7 and TRBJ2-7; D not resolved. TRBV5-7 is an open reading frame whose function is uncertain. The CDR3 runs to 12 residues. V was trimmed by 0 bases and J by 7 bases, leaving 8 bases between them. The CDR3 sequence: CASSLAPLEQYF. The CDR3 DNA follows: TGTGCCAGCAGCTTGGCCCCCTTAGAGCAGTACTTC.

This clone turned up a few times. The chain carries TRBV7-2 and TRBJ1-1; 7 bases align to TRBD1. Looked up from germline, CDR1 is SGHTA and CDR2 is FQGNSA. The V and J ends lost 8 bases and 3 bases, in that order; junction bases with no gene match: 9. The CDR3 has 14 amino acids. The DNA of the CDR3 is TGTGCCAGCCGGACCCGGGACAGAGACACTGAAGCTTTCTTT. Translating gives CASRTRDRDTEAFF.

This clone is judged medium-sized. This chain's CDR3 is CASIAFNEQFF. DNA of the CDR3: TGTGCCAGCATCGCGTTCAATGAGCAGTTCTTC. The chain recombines TRBV25-1 with TRBJ2-1; D uncertain. Trimming took 7 bases from V and 6 from J, leaving 7 bases between them. The CDR3 covers 11 residues. Germline values: CDR1 MGHDK, CDR2 SYGVNS.

This clone was counted between two and nine times. V is TRBV27 and J is TRBJ2-1, with D maybe TRBD1 (5 bases). The germline V and J ends were trimmed by 3 bases and 9 bases, with 18 bases remaining between them. Germline CDR1 is MNHEY and CDR2 is SMNVEV (reference sequence). The CDR3 contains 15 residues. The CDR3 region is CASSLGGRWGREQFF. Written as DNA, the CDR3 is TGTGCCAGCAGTTTGGGTGGACGTTGGGGCCGTGAGCAGTTCTTC.

This clone was found many times. V is TRBV6-6 and J is TRBJ1-2, with a weak D call TRBD1 (5 bases). Germline-derived CDR1 and CDR2 are MNHNY and SVGAGI (reference sequence). This CDR3 is 14 amino acids long. V was trimmed by 0 bases and J by 3 bases, leaving 8 bases between them. In DNA form, the CDR3 reads TGTGCCAGCAGTTACTCGAGGGGCGACTATGGCTACACCTTC. It is translated as CASSYSRGDYGYTF.

The chain's CDR3 is CASSPTQGTDTQYF. The CDR3 nucleotides read TGTGCCAGCAGCCCGACCCAGGGAACAGATACGCAGTATTTT. The chain recombines TRBV5-8 with TRBJ2-3; D may be TRBD1 (5 bases). Trimming took 4 bases from V and 3 from J, leaving 12 bases between them. The V gene's germline CDR1 is SGHTS and CDR2 YDEGEE. The CDR3 spans 14 residues.

The chain recombines TRBV6-1 with TRBJ1-5; a possible D gene is TRBD1 (6 bases). Germline V gene sequence: CDR1 MNHNS, CDR2 SASEGT. This CDR3 is 15 amino acids long. V shed 6 bases and J shed 0 bases, with 12 bases lying between them. CDR3 sequence reads: CASRSGQTSNQPQHF. CDR3 DNA: TGTGCCAGCAGATCCGGACAGACTAGCAATCAGCCCCAGCATTTT.

This clone was observed a few times. The junction departs from germline at one end; a sequencing error may be responsible. The chain uses TRBV10-2 and TRBJ2-2, with 8 bases aligning to TRBD1. The CDR3 totals 15 residues. Germline-derived CDR1 and CDR2 are WSHSY and SAAADI. The DNA for the CDR3 is TGTGCCAGCAGTTATCGGCAGGGGGCCACCGGGGAGCTGTTTTTT. Residues: CASSYRQGATGELFF.

This chain connects TRBV5-4 to TRBJ1-1; unclear D gene. The CDR3 totals 15 residues. V lost 4 bases and J lost 2, with 15 bases in between. Germline CDR1 and CDR2: SGHNT and YYREEE (reference sequence). The CDR3 nucleotides read TGTGCCAGCAGCACCCCCGGGTACCCCAACACTGAAGCTTTCTTT. It is translated as CASSTPGYPNTEAFF.

The genes are TRBV9 and TRBJ2-7; possibly TRBD1 for D (5 bases). CDR3 length: 14 residues. V was clipped by 4 bases and J by 4 bases, with 15 bases between them. Germline V gene data show CDR1 as SGDLS and CDR2 as YYNGEE. The CDR3: CASSQTTAPYEQYF. The DNA for the CDR3 is TGTGCCAGCAGCCAAACGACAGCCCCGTACGAGCAGTACTTC. Filled out from reference TRBV9 and TRBJ2-7, the complete variable domain reads DSGVTQTPKHLITATGQRVTLRCSPRSGDLSVYWYQQSLDQGLQFLIQYYNGEERAKGNILERFSAQQFPDLHSELNLSSLELGDSALYFCASSQTTAPYEQYFGPGTRLTVT.

This clone was observed a handful of times. The chain combines TRBV6-6 with TRBJ2-6; unclear D gene. Germline V gene data show CDR1 as MNHNY and CDR2 as SVGAGI (reference sequence). V dropped 6 bases and J dropped 2 bases, with 5 bases sitting between them. This CDR3 comprises 13 residues. The CDR3 nucleotides read TGTGCCAGCAGGGCGGCTGGGGCCAACGTCCTGACTTTC. Encoded protein: CASRAAGANVLTF.